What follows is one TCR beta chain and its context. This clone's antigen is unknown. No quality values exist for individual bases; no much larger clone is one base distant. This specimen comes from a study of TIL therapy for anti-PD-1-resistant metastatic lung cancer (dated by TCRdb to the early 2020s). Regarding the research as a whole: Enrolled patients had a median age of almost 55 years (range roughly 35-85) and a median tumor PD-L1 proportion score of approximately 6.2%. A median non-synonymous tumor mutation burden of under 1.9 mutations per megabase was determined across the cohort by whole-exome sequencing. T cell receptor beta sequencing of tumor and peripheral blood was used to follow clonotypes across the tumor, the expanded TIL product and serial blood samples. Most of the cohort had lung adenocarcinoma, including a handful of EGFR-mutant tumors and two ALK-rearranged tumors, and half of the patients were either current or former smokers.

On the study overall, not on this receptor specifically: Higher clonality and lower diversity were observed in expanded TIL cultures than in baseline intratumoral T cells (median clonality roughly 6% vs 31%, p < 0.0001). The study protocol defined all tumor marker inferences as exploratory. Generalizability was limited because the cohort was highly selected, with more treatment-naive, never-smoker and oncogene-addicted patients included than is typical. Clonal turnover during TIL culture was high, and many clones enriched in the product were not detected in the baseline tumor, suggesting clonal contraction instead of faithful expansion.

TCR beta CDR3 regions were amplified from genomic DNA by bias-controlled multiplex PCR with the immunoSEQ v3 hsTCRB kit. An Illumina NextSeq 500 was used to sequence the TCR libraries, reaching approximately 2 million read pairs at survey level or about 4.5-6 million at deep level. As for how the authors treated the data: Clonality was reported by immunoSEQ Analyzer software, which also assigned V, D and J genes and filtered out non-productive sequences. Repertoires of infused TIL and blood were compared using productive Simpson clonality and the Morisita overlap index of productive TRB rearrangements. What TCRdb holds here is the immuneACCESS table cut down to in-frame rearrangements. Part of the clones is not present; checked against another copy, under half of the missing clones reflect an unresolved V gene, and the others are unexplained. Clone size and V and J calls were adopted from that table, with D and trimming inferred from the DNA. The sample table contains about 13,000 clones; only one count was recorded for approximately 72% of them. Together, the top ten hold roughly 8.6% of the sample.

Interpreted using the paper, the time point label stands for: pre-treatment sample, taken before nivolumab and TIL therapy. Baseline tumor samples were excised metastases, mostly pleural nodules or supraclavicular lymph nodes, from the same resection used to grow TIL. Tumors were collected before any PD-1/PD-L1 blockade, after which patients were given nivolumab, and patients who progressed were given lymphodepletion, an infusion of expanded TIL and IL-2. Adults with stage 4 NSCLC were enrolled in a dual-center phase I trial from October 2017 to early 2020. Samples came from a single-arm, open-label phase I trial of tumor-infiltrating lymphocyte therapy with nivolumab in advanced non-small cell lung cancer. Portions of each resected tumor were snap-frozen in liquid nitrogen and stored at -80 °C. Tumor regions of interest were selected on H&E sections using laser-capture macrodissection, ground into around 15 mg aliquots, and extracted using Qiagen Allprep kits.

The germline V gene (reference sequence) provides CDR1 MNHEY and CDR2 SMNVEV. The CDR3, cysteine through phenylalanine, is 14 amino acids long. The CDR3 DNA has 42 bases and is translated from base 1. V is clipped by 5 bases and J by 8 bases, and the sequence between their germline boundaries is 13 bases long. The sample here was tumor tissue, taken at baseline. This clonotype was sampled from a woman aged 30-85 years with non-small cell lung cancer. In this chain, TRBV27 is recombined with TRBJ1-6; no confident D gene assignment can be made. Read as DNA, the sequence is TGTGCCAGCAGTCGGAGCAGCTTTGATTCACCCCTCCACTTT. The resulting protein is CASSRSSFDSPLHF.